A single TCR beta chain is shown here with its context. The record originates from a study of shared T cell receptors in the human thymus. Method: immunoSEQ multiplex PCR; TCRdb's copy keeps in-frame clones and lacks some. In the table there are 650,000 to 950,000 clones, approximately 83% of which are singletons. Germline V lookup: CDR1 SQVTM, CDR2 ANQGSEA. The V end lost 1 base, the J end lost 6 bases, and 15 bases lay between the germline ends. This CDR3 is 14 amino acids long. Separately, the same data were catalogued under a study of human thymus T cells. Per that paper: Having corrective surgery for congenital heart defects, healthy Finnish infants were the ones who donated. Resections were taken during corrective heart surgery, and the thymus tissue came from these. Thymic and blood repertoires showed apparently biased V and J gene usage. Thymic repertoires of unrelated individuals were reported in related research to overlap highly.

This TCR was sampled from a girl under three years old with a congenital heart defect. Material: thymocytes. The genes are TRBV29-1 and TRBJ1-1, with D possibly TRBD1 on 5 matching bases. CDR3 region: CSVEGAPWGAEAFF. Written as DNA, the CDR3 is TGCAGCGTTGAAGGAGCACCCTGGGGGGCTGAAGCTTTCTTT.